This TCR beta chain was sequenced for a study of long-term antiretroviral therapy in people with HIV. Notes on the study in general: Post-treatment diversity went higher with ART but stayed below transplant donor controls.

In the case of this clone: What it recognizes is unknown.

Run at survey level, the immunoSEQ assay was version v3.0. Each sample had sequencing targeting about 40,000-55,000 T-cell genomes. Sequencing used immunoSEQ multiplex PCR; TCRdb keeps in-frame clones, though not all of them. The sample includes 25,000 to 30,000 clones, roughly 90% of them seen just once. V lost 5 bases to trimming and J lost 4 bases, with 15 bases between them. Germline assignment: CDR1 SGDLS and CDR2 YYNGEE. This CDR3 has 14 amino acids. The chain joins TRBV9 to TRBJ1-2; D is possibly TRBD1 (6 bases). Here the sequenced sample was unsorted PBMCs, taken 1.8 years after starting antiretroviral therapy. The origin of this receptor is a woman aged 18 to 35 with HIV. The CDR3 DNA follows: TGTGCCAGCAGTTACGCCGGGGACACCTATGGCTACACCTTC. This gives the protein CASSYAGDTYGYTF.